Presented here are 30 T cell receptor beta chains from one specimen sequenced in a study of Ad26.COV2.S vaccination and SARS-CoV-2 variants. Data came from immunoSEQ multiplex PCR; TCRdb stores just in-frame clones and leaves some out. Altogether approximately 340,000 clones are present, just over 90% being singletons, with the ten largest covering under 4%. The sample in question was peripheral blood, obtained after recovery from COVID-19. The origin of the receptors is a human donor who had recovered from COVID-19.

To note about this clone: The same CDR3 arises from other DNA sequences in this sample as well. The rearrangement links TRBV6-5 to TRBJ2-5; 10 bases agree with TRBD2. Germline CDR1 MNHEY, CDR2 SVGAGI. This CDR3 has 13 residues. The junction had 1 base not matched to a gene; V was cut back by 5 bases and J by 4 bases. CDR3 in amino acids: CASSPSGGETQYF. CDR3 DNA: TGTGCCAGCAGTCCTAGCGGGGGAGAGACCCAGTACTTC.

V gene TRBV12-3 or TRBV12-4 combines with J gene TRBJ1-2, with D uncertain. The ends were cut back, 3 bases at V and 3 bases at J, with 2 bases in the middle. CDR3 length: 11 amino acids. The CDR3 DNA sequence: TGTGCCAGCAGTTTCCACTATGGCTACACCTTC. It codes for CASSFHYGYTF.

V gene TRBV2 combines with J gene TRBJ1-4; D remains unclear. The V gene lost 2 bases and the J gene lost 7 bases, with 11 bases spanning the gap. Germline V gene data show CDR1 as SNHLY and CDR2 as FYNNEI. CDR3 length equals 14 residues. CDR3 loop: CASSESWFREKLFF. CDR3 nucleotides: TGTGCCAGCAGTGAATCGTGGTTTCGTGAAAAACTGTTTTTT. Together with reference TRBV2 and TRBJ1-4, the CDR3 gives the full variable domain: EPEVTQTPSHQVTQMGQEVILRCVPISNHLYFYWYRQILGQKVEFLVSFYNNEISEKSEIFDDQFSVERPDGSNFTLKIRSTKLEDSAMYFCASSESWFREKLFFGSGTQLSVL.

This sequence joins TRBV6-2 or TRBV6-3 and TRBJ1-2; D gene uncertain. This CDR3 contains 11 residues. V lost 4 bases and J 4 bases, leaving 4 bases between the germline ends. In germline, CDR1 is MNHEY, CDR2 SVGEGT. The CDR3 coding sequence is TGTGCCAGCAGTTTTGGCTATGGCTACACCTTC. Its protein product is CASSFGYGYTF.

This chain uses TRBV5-1 with TRBJ1-3, with D tentatively TRBD1 (6 bases). The germline V gene encodes CDR1 SGHRS and CDR2 YFSETQ. V was trimmed by 4 bases and J by 1 base, leaving 9 bases between them. This CDR3 has 14 amino acids. The CDR3 DNA follows: TGCGCCAGCAGCCGGACAGTGTCTGGAAACACCATATATTTT. This gives the protein CASSRTVSGNTIYF.

The rearrangement uses TRBV6-1 and TRBJ2-6; the D is unclear. CDR1 and CDR2 (germline): MNHNS, SASEGT. V shed 1 base and J shed 0 bases, with 7 bases lying between them. The CDR3 spans 16 residues. The CDR3 DNA sequence: TGTGCCAGCAGTGAAGGGGTGTTCTCTGGGGCCAACGTCCTGACTTTC. Translating gives CASSEGVFSGANVLTF.

The chain uses TRBV3-1 (or the pseudogene TRBV3-2) and TRBJ1-2; 7 nucleotides align to TRBD1. CDR3 length: 14 amino acids. Trimming cost V 5 bases and J 9 bases; bases outside gene matches: 12. CDR1 is LGHDT and CDR2 is YNNKEL in the germline V gene (reference sequence). This chain's CDR3 is CASSSWETGQSYTF. The CDR3 DNA follows: TGTGCCAGCAGCAGCTGGGAGACAGGGCAGAGCTACACCTTC.

The rearrangement uses TRBV5-5 and TRBJ2-3; D is perhaps TRBD1 or TRBD2 (5 bases each). CDR1 is SGHKS, CDR2 YYEKEE, per germline (reference sequence). V lost 2 bases and J lost 2, with 15 bases in between. The CDR3 is 16 amino acids. Here the CDR3 reads CASSLGPGAYTDTQYF. The CDR3 DNA reads TGTGCCAGCAGCTTAGGTCCCGGGGCATACACAGATACGCAGTATTTT. Full variable domain (remainder filled in from reference TRBV5-5 and TRBJ2-3): DAGVTQSPTHLIKTRGQQVTLRCSPISGHKSVSWYQQVLGQGPQFIFQYYEKEERGRGNFPDRFSARQFPNYSSELNVNALLLGDSALYLCASSLGPGAYTDTQYFGPGTRLTVL.

The CDR3 DNA follows: TGTGCCAGCAGCCAAGAAGGTAGCGGGGAGGTAGATACGCAGTATTTT. The encoded protein is CASSQEGSGEVDTQYF. The V and J genes are TRBV3-1 (or the pseudogene TRBV3-2) and TRBJ2-3, with 8 bases matching TRBD2. The CDR3 is made up of 16 amino acids. J gave up 5 bases and V 0 bases, and 7 bases lay outside the gene matches. Germline values: CDR1 LGHDT, CDR2 YNNKEL (reference sequence).

V gene TRBV2 combines with J gene TRBJ2-6; 7 bases fit TRBD1. Looked up from germline, CDR1 is SNHLY and CDR2 is FYNNEI. Trimming cost V 3 bases and J 4 bases; bases outside gene matches: 12. The CDR3 loop spans 18 amino acids. CDR3 DNA: TGTGCCAGCAGTGAGGAGACAGGGATCTTTTTGGGGGCCAACGTCCTGACTTTC. It is translated as CASSEETGIFLGANVLTF.

The rearrangement uses TRBV5-4 and TRBJ1-2; D perhaps matches TRBD1 (5 bases). Germline V CDR1 and CDR2: SGHNT, YYREEE (reference sequence). The CDR3 loop spans 14 amino acids. V lost 4 bases and J lost 0, with 10 bases in between. The CDR3 sequence: CASSMTATNYGYTF. CDR3 bases: TGTGCCAGCAGCATGACAGCTACTAACTATGGCTACACCTTC.

The V call is TRBV3-1 (or the pseudogene TRBV3-2), the J call TRBJ1-2; D call uncertain. There are 12 residues in the CDR3. Germline V lookup: CDR1 LGHDT, CDR2 YNNKEL (reference sequence). With 3 bases removed from V and 3 bases from J, the gap between germline ends came to 5 bases. The CDR3 sequence is CASSQGDYGYTF. The CDR3 DNA reads TGTGCCAGCAGCCAGGGAGACTATGGCTACACCTTC.

This chain connects TRBV24-1 to TRBJ2-1; TRBD1 matches 9 bases. Germline V gene data show CDR1 as KGHDR and CDR2 as SFDVKD. There are 13 residues in the CDR3. The V segment lost 10 bases and the J segment 8 bases; nucleotides outside the gene matches: 8. In DNA, the CDR3 is TGTGCCACGGGAGGACAGGGGCACGATGAGCAGTTCTTC. Its translation is CATGGQGHDEQFF.

CDR3 protein: CASSEPDRAQPQHF. For the CDR3, the DNA is TGTGCCAGCAGTGAACCCGACAGGGCTCAGCCCCAGCATTTT. The chain employs TRBV2 and TRBJ1-5, with TRBD1 identical over 7 bases. Germline trimming cut 2 bases from V and 6 bases from J; bases unmatched to any gene: 4. Germline CDR1 and CDR2: SNHLY and FYNNEI. This CDR3 spans 14 amino acids. Combining the CDR3 with reference TRBV2 and TRBJ1-5 gives the whole variable domain EPEVTQTPSHQVTQMGQEVILRCVPISNHLYFYWYRQILGQKVEFLVSFYNNEISEKSEIFDDQFSVERPDGSNFTLKIRSTKLEDSAMYFCASSEPDRAQPQHFGDGTRLSIL.

V and J are TRBV4-1 and TRBJ2-3; 9 bases map to TRBD2. The CDR3 loop spans 20 amino acids. The germline V gene encodes CDR1 MGHRA and CDR2 YSYEKL. Trimming removed 1 base from V and 0 bases from J; junction bases left unmatched: 14. CDR3 bases: TGCGCCAGCAGCCAAGCCCCGGCGGGGGGGGCTTCCCCTAGCACAGATACGCAGTATTTT. It is translated as CASSQAPAGGASPSTDTQYF.

V and J are TRBV25-1 and TRBJ2-7; either TRBD1 or TRBD2 may fit D (5 bases each). The CDR3 runs 14 residues. Deletions cut 4 bases from V and 2 bases from J, with 12 bases between. Germline V gene data show CDR1 as MGHDK and CDR2 as SYGVNS. DNA of the CDR3: TGTGCCAGCAGTGGTCCGGGACGGGCCTACGAGCAGTACTTC. It codes for CASSGPGRAYEQYF.

This clone has a single count. In DNA, the CDR3 is TGTGCCAGCAGCCCCAACCCCCGGGGTTTCAGGACTAATGAAAAACTGTTTTTT. It codes for CASSPNPRGFRTNEKLFF. The chain employs TRBV7-9 and TRBJ1-4; D remains unclear. V lost 5 bases to trimming and J lost 2 bases, with 21 bases between them. The CDR3 extends over 18 amino acids. Germline lookup yields CDR1 SEHNR and CDR2 FQNEAQ (reference sequence).

The chain uses TRBV5-4 and TRBJ1-1, with D unclear. Germline V gene lookup returns CDR1 SGHNT and CDR2 YYREEE (reference sequence). The CDR3 is made up of 13 amino acids. The V end was cut by 0 bases, the J end by 11 bases, with 14 bases between. The CDR3 DNA is TGTGCCAGCAGCTTGGCCGGGAACCTTCAGGCTTTCTTT. Its protein is CASSLAGNLQAFF. Supplemented by reference TRBV5-4 and TRBJ1-1, the full variable domain reads ETGVTQSPTHLIKTRGQQVTLRCSSQSGHNTVSWYQQALGQGPQFIFQYYREEENGRGNFPPRFSGLQFPNYSSELNVNALELDDSALYLCASSLAGNLQAFFGQGTRLTVV.

The chain couples TRBV3-1 (or the pseudogene TRBV3-2) to TRBJ1-3; D uncertain. The CDR3 covers 16 residues. The germline V gene has CDR1 LGHDT and CDR2 YNNKEL (reference sequence). CDR3 nucleotide sequence: TGTTCCACCTCCGGCCGGGATATGAGCTCTGGAAACACCATATATTTT. Residues: CSTSGRDMSSGNTIYF.

The CDR3 sequence: CASSRGMVVDTEAFF. The CDR3 bases are TGTGCCAGCTCACGAGGGATGGTCGTAGACACTGAAGCTTTCTTT. This rearrangement joins TRBV18 to TRBJ1-1; D gene unclear. CDR1 and CDR2 (germline): KGHSH, LQKENI. This CDR3 is 15 amino acids long. Trimming stripped 4 bases from V and 3 bases from J, with 15 bases between.

The rearrangement uses TRBV13 and TRBJ2-7, with a weak D call TRBD2 (5 bases). Trimming removed 2 bases from V and 2 bases from J, with 13 bases in between. Germline lookup yields CDR1 PRHDT and CDR2 FYEKMQ (reference sequence). This CDR3 has 15 residues. In nucleotides, the CDR3 is TGTGCCAGCAGCTTAACTCGTCGGGATACCTACGAGCAGTACTTC. Its translation is CASSLTRRDTYEQYF.

The chain uses TRBV10-1 and TRBJ2-7; D gene ambiguous. Trimming stripped 0 bases from V and 1 base from J, with 4 bases between. In germline, CDR1 is WNHNN, CDR2 SYGVQD (reference sequence). This CDR3 is built from 13 residues. The CDR3 region is CASSESGSYEQYF. The CDR3 nucleotides are TGCGCCAGCAGTGAGTCAGGGTCCTACGAGCAGTACTTC.

The chain couples TRBV20-1 to TRBJ1-2; D unclear. Germline lookup yields CDR1 DFQATT and CDR2 SNEGSKA (reference sequence). CDR3 length equals 12 residues. Trimming left V 3 bases short and J 9 bases short, with 14 bases between. The CDR3 is CSASPPTLSYTF. The CDR3 nucleotides are TGCAGTGCTAGTCCACCCACCTTGAGCTACACCTTC.

In its sample, this clone was seen a few times. The chain is built from TRBV10-1 and TRBJ1-5; a possible D gene is TRBD1 (5 bases). The length of the CDR3 is 15 residues. Germline V gives CDR1 WNHNN, CDR2 SYGVQD (reference sequence). Trimming took 6 bases from V and 0 from J, leaving 12 bases between them. CDR3 protein: CASRGLRTSNQPQHF. CDR3 nucleotides: TGCGCCAGCAGGGGACTCCGTACTAGCAATCAGCCCCAGCATTTT.

The chain links TRBV11-2 to TRBJ2-7; D is perhaps TRBD1 (6 bases). Germline V gene lookup returns CDR1 SGHAT and CDR2 FQNNGV. Trimming pared 5 bases from V and 0 bases from J, leaving 14 bases between. The CDR3 consists of 15 residues. CDR3 coding DNA: TGTGCCAGCAGCCTTCAGACAGGAAACTCCTACGAGCAGTACTTC. This gives the protein CASSLQTGNSYEQYF.

The V and J genes are TRBV19 and TRBJ1-3; 8 nucleotides line up with TRBD1. This CDR3 spans 13 amino acids. V was clipped by 6 bases and J by 4 bases; unmatched bases: 2. Germline lookup yields CDR1 LNHDA and CDR2 SQIVND (reference sequence). The CDR3 nucleotides are TGTGCCAGTAGACGGACAGGGGGAAACACCATATATTTT. It encodes CASRRTGGNTIYF.

The V gene is TRBV5-1, the J gene TRBJ1-1; tentative D call: TRBD1 (5 bases). The CDR3 runs to 14 residues. Germline lookup yields CDR1 SGHRS and CDR2 YFSETQ. V lost 3 bases to trimming and J lost 8 bases, with 17 bases between them. The CDR3 sequence is CASSSGARVGEAFF. As DNA, the CDR3 is TGCGCCAGCAGCTCCGGCGCCAGGGTGGGAGAAGCTTTCTTT.

This chain uses TRBV9 with TRBJ1-3; no reliable D call. CDR3 length: 14 residues. CDR1 SGDLS and CDR2 YYNGEE come from the germline V gene. Trimming cost V 8 bases and J 0 bases, with 12 bases left between them. The CDR3 DNA reads TGTGCCAGTACAAAGGACCACTCTGGAAACACCATATATTTT. It yields the protein CASTKDHSGNTIYF.

The chain links TRBV7-6 to TRBJ2-6; D gene uncertain. The CDR3 loop spans 18 amino acids. Germline V lookup: CDR1 SGHVS, CDR2 FNYEAQ. With 5 bases removed from V and 0 bases from J, the gap between germline ends came to 17 bases. The CDR3 spells CASSKTGSSDSGANVLTF. CDR3 DNA: TGTGCCAGCAGCAAGACCGGGTCCTCCGACTCTGGGGCCAACGTCCTGACTTTC.

The V and J genes are TRBV10-3 and TRBJ2-7; TRBD1 matches 7 bases. Germline V gene lookup returns CDR1 ENHRY and CDR2 SYGVKD. V shed 9 bases and J 1 base; nucleotides not matched to a gene: 9. The CDR3 consists of 14 residues. The CDR3 loop reads CAIKTGTESYEQYF. The CDR3 nucleotides are TGTGCCATAAAGACCGGGACAGAGTCCTACGAGCAGTACTTC.